These 8 T cell receptor beta chains were sequenced from one sample in a study of blood T cell repertoires in COVID-19. Sequencing was performed with immunoSEQ multiplex PCR; in TCRdb, only in-frame clones are kept and a portion is missing. The sample includes about 410,000 clones, approximately 90% of them seen just once. The sequenced sample was peripheral blood. The receptors stem from a woman in her thirties or forties with COVID-19, enrolled during active disease.

The chain has TRBV4-1 and TRBJ2-1; 14 nucleotides align to TRBD2. The CDR3 covers 16 residues. Germline CDR1 is MGHRA and CDR2 is YSYEKL. Trimming took 2 bases from V and 7 from J; bases not matched to a gene: 4. The CDR3 reads CASSQPTSGRANEQFF. The CDR3 coding sequence is TGCGCCAGCAGCCAACCGACTAGCGGGAGGGCGAATGAGCAGTTCTTC.

The chain is built from TRBV5-8 and TRBJ2-2, with TRBD1 matching 7 bases. Trimming at V came to 2 bases and at J to 4 bases, leaving 11 bases not matched to a gene. The V gene's germline CDR1 is SGHTS and CDR2 YDEGEE. The CDR3 spans 17 residues. The CDR3 protein is CASSFAPNTGATGELFF. DNA of the CDR3: TGTGCCAGCAGCTTTGCTCCCAATACAGGGGCCACCGGGGAGCTGTTTTTT.

The V call is TRBV10-3, the J call TRBJ1-4; a weak D match, TRBD1 (6 bases). V was shortened by 10 bases and J by 5 bases, with 20 bases between the two germline ends. Germline V gene data show CDR1 as ENHRY and CDR2 as SYGVKD. This CDR3 region has 15 residues. In nucleotides, the CDR3 is TGTGCCACCACGGGGGGGCAGGGTGGCAATGAAAAACTGTTTTTT. Residues: CATTGGQGGNEKLFF.

CDR3 coding DNA: TGTGCCAGCAGAAGCTCCTTCAATCAGCCCCAGCATTTT. This encodes CASRSSFNQPQHF. The chain has TRBV28 and TRBJ1-5; D is undetermined. The germline gives CDR1 MDHEN, CDR2 SYDVKM. Trimming pared 6 bases from V and 3 bases from J, leaving 9 bases between. There are 13 residues in the CDR3.

The V call is TRBV6-5, the J call TRBJ2-1; maybe TRBD2 (5 bases). Germline V lookup: CDR1 MNHEY, CDR2 SVGAGI. The CDR3 covers 15 residues. V was cut by 7 bases and J by 4 bases, with 17 bases left in between. The CDR3 DNA reads TGTGCCAGCATTCCCCCTCCTCAGCGGTACAATGAGCAGTTCTTC. This codes for CASIPPPQRYNEQFF.

Comments on this clone: Other DNA sequences in the sample encode the same CDR3. The J gene is TRBJ1-1, the V gene TRBV5-1; D is unclear. The CDR3 is 13 residues long. The germline V gene encodes CDR1 SGHRS and CDR2 YFSETQ. V gave up 0 bases and J gave up 4 bases, with 7 bases separating them. In nucleotides, the CDR3 is TGCGCCAGCAGCTTGGGGGCAAGCACTGAAGCTTTCTTT. As protein: CASSLGASTEAFF.

This clone was recorded only once. The chain couples TRBV7-3 to TRBJ2-1, with D possibly TRBD2 on 6 matching bases. Germline V CDR1 and CDR2: SGHTA, FQGTGA. The V and J ends lost 1 base and 6 bases respectively, with 10 bases between them. The CDR3 has 14 amino acids. CDR3 nucleotide sequence: TGTGCCAGCAGCTTAAGGGACTTTCCCAATGAGCAGTTCTTC. It yields the protein CASSLRDFPNEQFF. Full variable domain (missing parts from reference TRBV7-3 and TRBJ2-1): GAGVSQTPSNKVTEKGKYVELRCDPISGHTALYWYRQSLGQGPEFLIYFQGTGAADDSGLPNDRFFAVRPEGSVSTLKIQRTERGDSAVYLCASSLRDFPNEQFFGPGTRLTVL.

The chain combines TRBV19 with TRBJ2-7; maybe TRBD2 (6 bases). The CDR3 has 15 residues. Germline V lookup: CDR1 LNHDA, CDR2 SQIVND (reference sequence). Deletions cut 0 bases from V and 0 bases from J, with 9 bases between. CDR3 nucleotide sequence: TGTGCCAGTAGTATAGAACTAGCCAACTCCTACGAGCAGTACTTC. It codes for CASSIELANSYEQYF.